This T cell receptor (beta chain) was sequenced for a study of blood T cell repertoires in COVID-19. Here immunoSEQ multiplex PCR was the method, and the copy in TCRdb shows in-frame clones only, minus some. Of about 150,000 clones listed, over 75% are singletons. The V segment lost 6 bases and the J segment 4 bases; nucleotides outside the gene matches: 8. The germline V gene has CDR1 ENHRY and CDR2 SYGVKD. The CDR3 has 15 amino acids. The specimen was peripheral blood. This TCR derives from a man younger than 30 with COVID-19, enrolled during active disease. This chain links TRBV10-3 with TRBJ1-3, with 8 bases identical to TRBD1. CDR3 residues: CAIRPEQGVGNTIYF. The CDR3 DNA reads as TGTGCCATCAGACCGGAACAGGGGGTCGGAAACACCATATATTTT.